These 20 T cell receptor beta chains were all obtained from the same sample, sequenced in a study of blood T cell repertoires in COVID-19. Method: immunoSEQ multiplex PCR; TCRdb's copy keeps in-frame clones and lacks some. The sample has 200,000 to 300,000 clones, 83% seen once. Sequencing used peripheral blood. All receptors come from a human donor in a cohort sampled during active COVID-19.

This clone occurred once. The chain joins TRBV5-5 to TRBJ2-1; 12 bases are a match to TRBD1. Germline loops: CDR1 SGHKS, CDR2 YYEKEE (reference sequence). The length of the CDR3 is 15 residues. The V gene end was trimmed by 6 bases and the J gene end by 5 bases; junction bases not matched to a gene: 6. CDR3 residues: CASTMGQGANNEQFF. DNA of the CDR3: TGTGCCAGCACCATGGGACAGGGGGCCAACAATGAGCAGTTCTTC.

V usage is TRBV28 and J usage is TRBJ1-3; TRBD1 matches at 9 bases. The CDR3 has 14 amino acids. V shed 5 bases and J 14 bases; nucleotides not matched to a gene: 13. Germline V lookup: CDR1 MDHEN, CDR2 SYDVKM. The CDR3, as DNA: TGTGCCAGCAGTAAACAGGGGGCGGTCGGTTTCGTATATTTT. Amino acid sequence: CASSKQGAVGFVYF.

This clone was detected many times. The gene calls are TRBV29-1 and TRBJ1-1; 10 bases map to TRBD1. The V segment lost 6 bases and the J segment 3 bases; nucleotides outside the gene matches: 7. Germline V gives CDR1 SQVTM, CDR2 ANQGSEA. The CDR3 loop spans 14 amino acids. The CDR3 protein is CSVPGQGLYTEAFF. The DNA of the CDR3 is TGCAGCGTCCCGGGACAGGGGTTGTACACTGAAGCTTTCTTT. Together with reference TRBV29-1 and TRBJ1-1, the CDR3 gives the full variable domain: SAVISQKPSRDICQRGTSLTIQCQVDSQVTMMFWYRQQPGQSLTLIATANQGSEATYESGFVIDKFPISRPNLTFSTLTVSNMSPEDSSIYLCSVPGQGLYTEAFFGQGTRLTVV.

This clone was seen a handful of times. The CDR3 DNA is TGCGCCAGCAGTTCCACAGGGCGCGAGCAGTACTTC. Protein: CASSSTGREQYF. J is TRBJ2-7 and V is TRBV4-1; D possibly corresponds to TRBD1 (6 bases). Per the germline V gene, CDR1 is MGHRA and CDR2 is YSYEKL. The CDR3 has 12 residues. Trimming stripped 6 bases from V and 6 bases from J, with 12 bases between.

V usage is TRBV6-5 and J usage is TRBJ1-6; tentative D call: TRBD1 (6 bases). The CDR3 consists of 13 residues. V lost 7 bases and J lost 6, with 10 bases in between. Germline V lookup: CDR1 MNHEY, CDR2 SVGAGI. The CDR3 loop is CASKTGPNSPLHF. In DNA, the CDR3 is TGTGCCAGCAAGACAGGCCCTAATTCACCCCTCCACTTT.

This sequence joins TRBV5-1 and TRBJ2-7; 8 nucleotides align to TRBD1. The V gene end was trimmed by 7 bases and the J gene end by 5 bases; junction bases not matched to a gene: 8. CDR3 length equals 13 residues. CDR1 is SGHRS, CDR2 YFSETQ, per germline. The CDR3 protein is CASARTGNNEQYF. The CDR3 nucleotides read TGCGCCAGCGCTCGGACAGGGAATAACGAGCAGTACTTC.

The chain uses TRBV6-6 and TRBJ2-7; TRBD1 aligns across 7 bases. V dropped 6 bases and J dropped 0; count of bases not matched to a gene: 5. The CDR3 runs 14 residues. Germline CDR1 is MNHNY and CDR2 is SVGAGI (reference sequence). The CDR3 nucleotides are TGTGCCAGCAGAAGGGGGCTGAGCTCCTACGAGCAGTACTTC. This codes for CASRRGLSSYEQYF.

The chain carries TRBV19 and TRBJ2-6; 12 nucleotides align to TRBD2. The J segment lost 2 bases and the V segment lost 3 bases, leaving 2 bases of the junction unmatched. The germline CDR1 and CDR2 sequences are LNHDA and SQIVND (reference sequence). The CDR3 consists of 17 residues. The CDR3 nucleotides are TGTGCCAGTAGTATCCTAGCGGGAGGGACTGGGGCCAACGTCCTGACTTTC. Its protein is CASSILAGGTGANVLTF.

The chain has TRBV6-5 and TRBJ2-5; 8 bases match TRBD1. V lost 7 bases to trimming and J lost 5 bases; unmatched junction nucleotides: 9. From germline, CDR1 is MNHEY and CDR2 SVGAGI. The CDR3 contains 14 residues. The chain's CDR3 is CASNGQGIRETQYF. The CDR3 DNA reads as TGTGCCAGCAACGGACAGGGAATTCGGGAGACCCAGTACTTC.

This clone was counted once. This rearrangement joins TRBV11-2 to TRBJ2-1; 11 bases are shared with TRBD1. V lost 6 bases to trimming and J lost 5 bases; unmatched junction nucleotides: 3. There are 14 residues in the CDR3. The germline V gene encodes CDR1 SGHAT and CDR2 FQNNGV. The chain's CDR3 is CASRGQGVNNEQFF. CDR3 in DNA: TGTGCCAGCAGGGGACAGGGGGTCAACAATGAGCAGTTCTTC.

As for this clone: Other DNA sequences in this specimen translate into the identical CDR3. J is TRBJ2-2 and V is TRBV5-4; 8 bases agree with TRBD2. This CDR3 has 14 amino acids. The V gene end was trimmed by 0 bases and the J gene end by 5 bases; junction bases not matched to a gene: 0. Germline V lookup: CDR1 SGHNT, CDR2 YYREEE (reference sequence). The CDR3 DNA is TGTGCCAGCAGCTTGGCGGGGGGGACCGGGGAGCTGTTTTTT. Encoded protein: CASSLAGGTGELFF.

This clone was observed a single time. The chain links TRBV28 to TRBJ1-5, with a weak D call TRBD1 (6 bases). CDR3 size: 13 residues. Trimming shortened V by 7 bases and J by 2 bases, and 9 bases separated the two germline ends. The germline CDR1 and CDR2 sequences are MDHEN and SYDVKM. The CDR3 bases are TGTGCCAGCAAAGCAGGGGGCAATCAGCCCCAGCATTTT. This codes for CASKAGGNQPQHF.

The J gene is TRBJ1-4, the V gene TRBV28; D possibly corresponds to TRBD1 (6 bases). The germline V and J ends were trimmed by 2 bases and 5 bases, with 12 bases remaining between them. The CDR3 length is 15 residues. Germline V gives CDR1 MDHEN, CDR2 SYDVKM. In DNA form, the CDR3 reads TGTGCCAGCAGTTTAGGTAACAGGGCGAATGAAAAACTGTTTTTT. Translating gives CASSLGNRANEKLFF.

V gene TRBV4-1 combines with J gene TRBJ2-7; 7 bases agree with TRBD1. There are 15 residues in the CDR3. With V trimmed by 0 bases and J by 3 bases, 5 bases remained unmatched. In germline, CDR1 is MGHRA, CDR2 YSYEKL. The CDR3 loop reads CASSQDPGQLYEQYF. The CDR3 bases are TGCGCCAGCAGCCAAGATCCGGGACAGCTCTACGAGCAGTACTTC.

The rearrangement links TRBV5-1 to TRBJ2-3, with 8 bases matching TRBD1. The V and J ends lost 4 bases and 2 bases, in that order; junction bases with no gene match: 6. This CDR3 has 15 amino acids. Germline lookup yields CDR1 SGHRS and CDR2 YFSETQ. CDR3 sequence (DNA): TGCGCCAGCAGCGGGGGACAGGACCTCACAGATACGCAGTATTTT. This encodes CASSGGQDLTDTQYF.

The chain combines TRBV4-1 with TRBJ2-3; D not resolved. Germline lookup yields CDR1 MGHRA and CDR2 YSYEKL. The CDR3 consists of 13 residues. V lost 1 base, J lost 4 bases, and 6 bases lay in between. The CDR3 DNA is TGCGCCAGCAGCCAAGGCTCGGCAGATACGCAGTATTTT. It encodes CASSQGSADTQYF.

The chain links TRBV10-1 to TRBJ1-1; possibly TRBD1 for D (5 bases). Trimming took 4 bases from V and 7 from J, leaving 16 bases between them. Looked up from germline, CDR1 is WNHNN and CDR2 is SYGVQD (reference sequence). This CDR3 spans 14 amino acids. The CDR3: CASSGTTGDVEAFF. CDR3 bases: TGCGCCAGCAGTGGGACGACGGGGGACGTTGAAGCTTTCTTT.

This clone has more than one count but fewer than ten. The rearrangement joins TRBV5-1 to TRBJ1-5, with D unclear. The CDR3 totals 15 residues. V was shortened by 0 bases and J by 0 bases, with 7 bases between the two germline ends. Germline V gene data show CDR1 as SGHRS and CDR2 as YFSETQ. The CDR3 reads CASSLGGDSNQPQHF. The CDR3 DNA follows: TGCGCCAGCAGCTTGGGAGGTGATAGCAATCAGCCCCAGCATTTT.

The CDR3: CASGFPQGAPGEQYF. In DNA, the CDR3 is TGTGCTAGTGGTTTCCCACAGGGGGCGCCGGGAGAGCAGTACTTC. This chain joins TRBV12-5 and TRBJ2-7; TRBD1 matches at 9 bases. The CDR3 is 15 residues long. The germline gives CDR1 LGHNT, CDR2 FRNRAP. The trim removed 3 bases at V and 7 bases at J, leaving 10 bases unmatched.

In this sample, this clone turned up once. CDR3 in amino acids: CASSYSTGEGSPLHF. As DNA, the CDR3 is TGTGCCAGCAGTTACTCGACGGGGGAGGGGTCACCCCTCCACTTT. The gene calls are TRBV6-5 and TRBJ1-6, with D possibly being TRBD1 (5 bases). Deletions cut 0 bases from V and 10 bases from J, with 13 bases between. The CDR3 contains 15 residues. Germline assignment: CDR1 MNHEY and CDR2 SVGAGI.